These 14 T cell receptor beta chains originate from one sample sequenced in a study of beta chain features in type 1 diabetes. These TCRs are of unknown antigen specificity. Notes on the study in general: Moderate but significant shortening of TCRB CDR3s was recorded in all four CD4+ subsets from Type 1 diabetes patients.

Every bit of the isolated RNA underwent reverse transcription, so sequencing read expressed TCRB transcripts. Method: immunoSEQ multiplex PCR; TCRdb's copy keeps in-frame clones and lacks some. Of about 400,000 clones in the sample, roughly 12% were seen once. Material for sequencing was naive CD4+ T cells from blood. These receptors were obtained from a woman aged 18-29 years with type 1 diabetes.

The V gene is TRBV29-1, the J gene TRBJ1-2; weak D call: TRBD1 (5 bases). Trimming pared 4 bases from V and 5 bases from J, leaving 14 bases between. The CDR3 totals 13 residues. CDR1 is SQVTM and CDR2 is ANQGSEA in the germline V gene. The CDR3 protein is CSVATDSKYGYTF. The CDR3 nucleotides read TGCAGCGTTGCCACCGACAGTAAATATGGCTACACCTTC.

The chain is built from TRBV11-2 and TRBJ2-5, with D possibly being TRBD1 (5 bases). The CDR3 contains 14 residues. Looked up from germline, CDR1 is SGHAT and CDR2 is FQNNGV. Deletions cut 4 bases from V and 1 base from J, with 10 bases between. The CDR3 nucleotides are TGTGCCAGCAGCTCCCTGGGGCCCCAAGAGACCCAGTACTTC. Translating it yields CASSSLGPQETQYF.

A few counts support this clone. V and J are TRBV4-2 and TRBJ2-2; D gene uncertain. V shed 0 bases and J shed 4 bases, with 15 bases lying between them. The germline V gene encodes CDR1 LGHNA and CDR2 YNFKEQ. CDR3 length: 17 amino acids. The CDR3 spells CASSQDLRLLGTGELFF. As DNA, the CDR3 is TGTGCCAGCAGCCAAGATCTCAGGCTGCTTGGCACCGGGGAGCTGTTTTTT.

The rearrangement uses TRBV4-3 and TRBJ2-1, with D possibly being TRBD2 (6 bases). This CDR3 comprises 14 residues. Germline CDR1 reads LGHNA; CDR2 reads YSLEER. V was trimmed by 4 bases and J by 3 bases, leaving 10 bases between them. The CDR3 loop reads CASSPPGVYNEQFF. The DNA for the CDR3 is TGCGCCAGCAGCCCCCCGGGAGTCTACAATGAGCAGTTCTTC.

This clone was recorded a few times. The chain joins TRBV30 to TRBJ1-2; TRBD1 aligns across 8 bases. This CDR3 has 13 amino acids. Germline-derived CDR1 and CDR2 are GTSNPN and SVGIG (reference sequence). V shed 5 bases and J 1 base; nucleotides not matched to a gene: 3. CDR3: CAWAGGFNYGYTF. CDR3 DNA: TGTGCCTGGGCAGGGGGCTTTAACTATGGCTACACCTTC.

Worth noting for this clone: Different DNA sequences within this sample yield the same CDR3. The V and J genes are TRBV20-1 and TRBJ1-2; the D gene is possibly TRBD1 (5 bases). This CDR3 has 11 amino acids. CDR1 and CDR2 from the germline V gene are DFQATT and SNEGSKA (reference sequence). Trimming left V 6 bases short and J 8 bases short, with 13 bases between. CDR3: CSAIRDSGYTF. The CDR3 nucleotides are TGCAGTGCGATTAGGGACTCGGGCTACACCTTC.

This clone has a handful of counts. The chain links TRBV18 to TRBJ2-1, with D unclear. This CDR3 has 15 residues. Trimming shortened V by 2 bases and J by 6 bases, and 14 bases separated the two germline ends. Germline values: CDR1 KGHSH, CDR2 LQKENI. The CDR3 bases are TGTGCCAGCTCACCATCGTTGTTAGCCCTCAATGAGCAGTTCTTC. It is translated as CASSPSLLALNEQFF. The entire variable domain, with the rest obtained from reference TRBV18 and TRBJ2-1, is as follows: NAGVMQNPRHLVRRRGQEARLRCSPMKGHSHVYWYRQLPEEGLKFMVYLQKENIIDESGMPKERFSAEFPKEGPSILRIQQVVRGDSAAYFCASSPSLLALNEQFFGPGTRLTVL.

The rearrangement uses TRBV7-2 and TRBJ2-2, with D perhaps matching TRBD1 (6 bases). This CDR3 is built from 14 residues. The ends were cut back, 5 bases at V and 6 bases at J, with 13 bases in the middle. The V gene's germline CDR1 is SGHTA and CDR2 FQGNSA. CDR3 sequence: CASSPRTVPGELFF. Written as DNA, the CDR3 is TGTGCCAGCAGCCCCAGGACAGTTCCCGGGGAGCTGTTTTTT.

This clone came up a few times. The CDR3 sequence is CASSLPSAQQFF. CDR3 nucleotide sequence: TGTGCCAGCAGCTTGCCTAGCGCTCAGCAGTTCTTC. The chain employs TRBV5-4 and TRBJ2-1; D possibly corresponds to TRBD2 (6 bases). The germline CDR1 and CDR2 sequences are SGHNT and YYREEE (reference sequence). There are 12 residues in the CDR3. Trimming pared 1 base from V and 11 bases from J, leaving 10 bases between.

In nucleotides, the CDR3 is TGTGCCAGCAGCTTAGAACCGTCAGGTGAGCAGTTCTTC. Translated: CASSLEPSGEQFF. The J gene is TRBJ2-1, the V gene TRBV7-9; D is unresolved. The V and J ends lost 1 base and 9 bases respectively, with 10 bases between them. Germline assignment: CDR1 SEHNR and CDR2 FQNEAQ (reference sequence). The CDR3 runs 13 residues.

This clone was detected a few times. The V and J genes are TRBV11-2 and TRBJ2-3; the D gene is possibly TRBD1 (5 bases). Germline V gives CDR1 SGHAT, CDR2 FQNNGV. V dropped 11 bases and J dropped 1 base, with 19 bases sitting between them. This CDR3 spans 15 amino acids. In DNA, the CDR3 is TGTGCCGGAAGGGGATTAGGGCTTGGCACAGATACGCAGTATTTT. Protein product: CAGRGLGLGTDTQYF.

The chain employs TRBV14 and TRBJ1-4, with 8 bases lining up with TRBD1. The germline V gene has CDR1 SGHDN and CDR2 FVKESK. The length of the CDR3 is 14 residues. The trim removed 4 bases at V and 6 bases at J, leaving 4 bases unmatched. The CDR3 DNA follows: TGTGCCAGCAGCCGGGACAGGACGTATGAAAAACTGTTTTTT. Amino acids: CASSRDRTYEKLFF.

V gene TRBV11-1 combines with J gene TRBJ2-7; perhaps TRBD1 as D (5 bases). Between the trimmed V and J ends, which lost 5 bases and 3 bases, there was a span of 8 bases. This CDR3 contains 12 residues. The germline V gene encodes CDR1 SGHAT and CDR2 FQDESV (reference sequence). CDR3 bases: TGTGCCAGCAGCCCCGACAGCTACGAGCAGTACTTC. Translated, it gives CASSPDSYEQYF.

This clone was seen a handful of times. The J gene is TRBJ1-2, the V gene TRBV7-9, with a possible D match to TRBD1 (6 bases). The CDR3 is 14 residues long. V lost 2 bases, J lost 4 bases, and 11 bases lay in between. CDR1 is SEHNR and CDR2 is FQNEAQ in the germline V gene (reference sequence). CDR3: CASSLSQGSYGYTF. DNA of the CDR3: TGTGCCAGCAGCTTATCCCAGGGGAGCTATGGCTACACCTTC.